This T cell receptor (beta chain) emerged from a study of T-cell reconstitution after alpha-beta-depleted transplantation in children. This clonotype was seen just once. The TCRbeta library was prepared with unique molecular identifiers. From the PCR reads, TCRdb called clonotypes with MiXCR, one entry per CDR3 protein. The repertoire holds about 980,000 distinct CDR3 sequences, 25% to 35% seen once, with 28% in the top ten. The CDR3 runs to 14 residues. The germline V and J ends were trimmed by 7 bases and 2 bases, with 14 bases remaining between them. CDR1 is LNHDA and CDR2 is SQIVND in the germline V gene (reference sequence).

Sequencing was performed on PBMCs, mostly from graft donor cells, taken 360 days after TCRalphabeta/CD19-depleted stem cell transplant. This TCR was recovered from a boy less than two years old who had a stem cell transplant for SCID, so the T cells may come from the graft donor. The genes are TRBV19 and TRBJ1-1; D is perhaps TRBD1 (6 bases). CDR3 sequence reads: CASNPRGGNTEAFF. CDR3 nucleotides: TGTGCCAGTAACCCCCGGGGGGGCAACACTGAAGCTTTCTTT.